What follows are 3 T cell receptor beta chains derived from one specimen sequenced in a study of T cell responses to AZD1222 COVID-19 vaccine. Profiling relied on immunoSEQ multiplex PCR, and the TCRdb table lists in-frame clones only, not all of them. The sample includes fewer than 30,000 clones, about 93% of them seen just once. The source was peripheral blood, collected on day 0 of AZD1222 vaccination. The receptors shown here come from an adult in good health.

This sequence joins TRBV6-5 and TRBJ2-7; D possibly matches TRBD1 or TRBD2 (6 bases each). Germline assignment: CDR1 MNHEY and CDR2 SVGAGI. V lost 3 bases, J lost 3 bases, and 12 bases lay in between. The CDR3 totals 14 residues. CDR3 DNA sequence: TGTGCCAGCAGTTATCAACAGGGAGGCTACGAGCAGTACTTC. As protein: CASSYQQGGYEQYF.

This sequence joins TRBV5-1 and TRBJ1-5, with no clear D. Looked up from germline, CDR1 is SGHRS and CDR2 is YFSETQ. The CDR3 loop spans 14 amino acids. The V end lost 0 bases, the J end lost 5 bases, and 9 bases lay between the germline ends. The CDR3 region has the DNA TGCGCCAGCAGCTTGGGCGACAAAGATCAGCCCCAGCATTTT. It yields the protein CASSLGDKDQPQHF.

DNA of the CDR3: TGTGCCAGCTCACCATTCCTTGCGGGGGGATCCTCAGAAGCTTTCTTT. Protein: CASSPFLAGGSSEAFF. V and J are TRBV18 and TRBJ1-1, with D perhaps TRBD1 (5 bases). CDR3 length: 16 residues. V dropped 2 bases and J dropped 8 bases, with 21 bases sitting between them. The germline gives CDR1 KGHSH, CDR2 LQKENI. The full variable domain, rest sourced from reference TRBV18 and TRBJ1-1, is NAGVMQNPRHLVRRRGQEARLRCSPMKGHSHVYWYRQLPEEGLKFMVYLQKENIIDESGMPKERFSAEFPKEGPSILRIQQVVRGDSAAYFCASSPFLAGGSSEAFFGQGTRLTVV.